One and the same sample provided the 10 T cell receptor beta chains below, sequenced in a study of T cells in Graves' hyperthyroidism and ophthalmopathy. RNA transcripts were the template for amplifying TCR beta CDR3 regions. First-round RT-PCR with HTBI primers amplified the TCR CDR3 region. TCRdb redid the calling of the multiplex PCR reads with MiXCR, one entry per CDR3 protein. The data hold around 440,000 distinct CDR3 sequences, with roughly 14% observed a single time. The sequencing input was blood. The receptors here all came from a young woman with Graves' hyperthyroidism.

This clonotype was seen repeatedly, ten times or more. This chain uses TRBV5-1 with TRBJ1-6; D remains unclear. V dropped 2 bases and J dropped 1 base, with 13 bases sitting between them. Germline lookup yields CDR1 SGHRS and CDR2 YFSETQ. The CDR3 runs 17 residues. This CDR3 is CASSFRQASSYNSPLHF. CDR3 DNA sequence: TGCGCCAGCAGCTTCCGACAAGCGAGTTCCTATAATTCACCCCTCCACTTT.

The CDR3 region is CASSQEWVFSNEKLFF. Here the CDR3 DNA reads TGTGCCAGCAGCCAAGAATGGGTTTTTTCTAATGAAAAACTGTTTTTT. The chain carries TRBV4-2 and TRBJ1-4; no reliable D call. The V and J ends lost 0 bases and 3 bases respectively, with 11 bases between them. Germline lookup yields CDR1 LGHNA and CDR2 YNFKEQ. The CDR3 contains 16 residues.

At least ten counts were recorded for this clonotype. The genes are TRBV20-1 and TRBJ2-1; 7 nucleotides match TRBD1. The J segment lost 8 bases and the V segment lost 0 bases, leaving 7 bases of the junction unmatched. This CDR3 has 14 residues. Germline loops: CDR1 DFQATT, CDR2 SNEGSKA (reference sequence). CDR3: CSARDPGQGDEQFF. For the CDR3, the DNA is TGCAGTGCTAGAGATCCAGGGCAGGGGGATGAGCAGTTCTTC.

The chain carries TRBV7-2 and TRBJ1-6, with D unclear. Germline V CDR1 and CDR2: SGHTA, FQGNSA. CDR3 length: 15 residues. V gave up 1 base and J gave up 7 bases, with 11 bases separating them. The CDR3 region is CASSLGARRNSPLHF. DNA of the CDR3: TGTGCCAGCAGCTTAGGAGCGAGACGGAATTCACCCCTCCACTTT.

This clonotype was found many times. The chain couples TRBV2 to TRBJ1-6; D is possibly TRBD1 (5 bases). The CDR3 is made up of 15 amino acids. Trimming removed 6 bases at V and 6 bases at J, with 15 bases between. CDR1 is SNHLY and CDR2 is FYNNEI in the germline V gene. The CDR3 nucleotides are TGTGCCAGCAGCGACCAGGGACTGAGTAATTCACCCCTCCACTTT. It specifies CASSDQGLSNSPLHF. Using reference TRBV2 and TRBJ1-6 for the parts outside the CDR3, the full variable domain is EPEVTQTPSHQVTQMGQEVILRCVPISNHLYFYWYRQILGQKVEFLVSFYNNEISEKSEIFDDQFSVERPDGSNFTLKIRSTKLEDSAMYFCASSDQGLSNSPLHFGNGTRLTVT.

Worth noting for this clonotype: A much more abundant neighbour one base away suggests this may be a read error. The chain joins TRBV7-8 to TRBJ2-7; D not resolved. The CDR3 covers 15 residues. In germline, CDR1 is SGHVS, CDR2 FQNEAQ. V was pared by 5 bases and J by 0 bases, with 14 bases between. The CDR3 reads CASSPERWDSYEQYF. As DNA, the CDR3 is TGTGCCAGCAGCCCAGAGAGGTGGGACTCCTACGAGCAGTACTTC. Complete variable domain (other parts from reference TRBV7-8 and TRBJ2-7): GAGVSQSPRYKVAKRGQDVALRCDPISGHVSLFWYQQALGQGPEFLTYFQNEAQLDKSGLPSDRFFAERPEGSVSTLKIQRTQQEDSAVYLCASSPERWDSYEQYFGPGTRLTVT.

This clonotype was seen ten or more times. The chain employs TRBV20-1 and TRBJ2-4; weak D call: TRBD1 (6 bases). V was shortened by 0 bases and J by 9 bases, with 12 bases between the two germline ends. CDR1 DFQATT and CDR2 SNEGSKA come from the germline V gene (reference sequence). This CDR3 spans 13 amino acids. CDR3 DNA: TGCAGTGCTAGAGAATCACAGGGTGTCATTCAGTACTTC. It yields the protein CSARESQGVIQYF.

This clonotype was seen a few times. The V gene is TRBV20-1, the J gene TRBJ1-1; no clear D gene. V gave up 2 bases and J gave up 5 bases, with 18 bases separating them. Germline V gives CDR1 DFQATT, CDR2 SNEGSKA (reference sequence). This CDR3 spans 15 amino acids. The CDR3 region is CSARPPGATGTEAFF. CDR3 nucleotides: TGCAGTGCTAGACCCCCGGGTGCGACGGGTACTGAAGCTTTCTTT.

The CDR3 loop is CASSEYKKNTIYF. The CDR3, as DNA: TGTGCCAGCAGTGAATACAAGAAAAACACCATATATTTT. The chain joins TRBV6-4 to TRBJ1-3; the D is unclear. The CDR3 sequence is 13 residues long. The V gene's germline CDR1 is MRHNA and CDR2 SNTAGT. V shed 3 bases and J shed 6 bases, with 9 bases lying between them.

At least ten counts were recorded for this clonotype. V usage is TRBV7-2 and J usage is TRBJ2-5; D perhaps matches TRBD2 (6 bases). CDR3 length equals 14 residues. V lost 6 bases and J lost 2, with 13 bases in between. Germline V gene sequence: CDR1 SGHTA, CDR2 FQGNSA. CDR3 sequence: CASRNSGDQETQYF. In DNA form, the CDR3 reads TGTGCCAGCAGGAATAGCGGCGATCAAGAGACCCAGTACTTC.